The 26 T cell receptor beta chains in this list originate from one sample, sequenced in a study of T-cell reconstitution after alpha-beta-depleted transplantation in children (dated by TCRdb to 2015 to 2016). The treatment or condition label on this specimen signifies: allogeneic hematopoietic cell transplantation with graft depleted of TCRalphabeta T cells and CD19 B cells. Library construction relied on PCR. These reads were obtained on an Illumina HiSeq 2500. To normalize quantification of the TCRbeta repertoire, the TCR libraries were built with molecular barcoding that relied on unique molecular identifiers. Using fastp trimming at Q25 and MiXCR clonotype assembly, TCRdb reanalyzed the public sequencing data and kept in-frame beta chains. Each entry is one CDR3 protein sequence, shown with its most common DNA and genes. The sample records around 580,000 distinct CDR3 sequences, more than 20% of which are singletons. The ten largest clones add up to roughly 15% of the sample.

The sequencing here drew on PBMCs, mostly from graft donor cells, taken 360 days after TCRalphabeta/CD19-depleted stem cell transplant. Source of these receptors: a boy under two years old who had a stem cell transplant for acute myeloid leukemia, so the T cells may come from the graft donor.

This clonotype was picked up many times. The rearrangement links TRBV28 to TRBJ1-2, with D possibly being TRBD1 (5 bases). The CDR3 totals 16 residues. Germline V lookup: CDR1 MDHEN, CDR2 SYDVKM. V lost 3 bases to trimming and J lost 4 bases, with 18 bases between them. The CDR3, as DNA: TGTGCCAGCAGTTTTGGGGGTCCACAGAGAATCTATGGCTACACCTTC. Amino acids: CASSFGGPQRIYGYTF.

This clonotype turned up a few times. The genes are TRBV6-6 and TRBJ2-5, with D hard to call. With 6 bases removed from V and 7 bases from J, the gap between germline ends came to 9 bases. The CDR3 is made up of 11 amino acids. Germline V gene sequence: CDR1 MNHNY, CDR2 SVGAGI (reference sequence). The CDR3 loop is CASRGPTTQYF. In DNA form, the CDR3 reads TGTGCCAGCAGGGGCCCAACGACCCAGTACTTC.

J is TRBJ2-1 and V is TRBV6-1; no definite D call. Germline CDR1 is MNHNS and CDR2 is SASEGT. V lost 6 bases, J lost 2 bases, and 20 bases lay in between. The CDR3 contains 17 residues. The CDR3 loop reads CASSLFTTRQTYNEQFF. The CDR3 nucleotides are TGTGCCAGCAGCCTATTCACGACAAGGCAGACCTACAATGAGCAGTTCTTC.

There are many counts of this clonotype. V gene TRBV5-1 combines with J gene TRBJ2-7; 8 bases agree with TRBD1. The V segment lost 3 bases and the J segment 5 bases; nucleotides outside the gene matches: 7. The CDR3 covers 14 residues. Germline V gives CDR1 SGHRS, CDR2 YFSETQ. The CDR3 is CASSYGQGINEQYF. In DNA form, the CDR3 reads TGCGCCAGCAGCTATGGACAGGGTATCAACGAGCAGTACTTC.

This clonotype was counted a few times. V is TRBV9 and J is TRBJ2-3, with TRBD1 identical over 8 bases. V was clipped by 3 bases and J by 2 bases; unmatched bases: 8. The CDR3 extends over 16 amino acids. In germline, CDR1 is SGDLS, CDR2 YYNGEE. The CDR3 DNA reads as TGTGCCAGCAGCGAAACCGGGACAGGCCCCACAGATACGCAGTATTTT. This encodes CASSETGTGPTDTQYF.

The J gene is TRBJ1-1, the V gene TRBV12-3 or TRBV12-4; 10 positions match TRBD1. V gave up 6 bases and J gave up 3 bases; unmatched junction bases: 7. The CDR3 has 15 amino acids. The CDR3 DNA is TGTGCCAGCAGCCAAACCGGACAGGGGGACACTGAAGCTTTCTTT. It is translated as CASSQTGQGDTEAFF.

V usage is TRBV27 and J usage is TRBJ1-6; D is unresolved. Germline CDR1 reads MNHEY; CDR2 reads SMNVEV (reference sequence). The V gene lost 4 bases and the J gene lost 2 bases, with 12 bases spanning the gap. The CDR3 is 16 residues long. The CDR3 nucleotides read TGTGCCAGCAGTTGGAGGGAATTCACCTATAATTCACCCCTCCACTTT. It translates to CASSWREFTYNSPLHF.

The chain is built from TRBV5-4 and TRBJ2-1, with D maybe TRBD1 (6 bases). Germline CDR1 SGHNT, CDR2 YYREEE (reference sequence). With 1 base removed from V and 4 bases from J, the gap between germline ends came to 12 bases. The CDR3 contains 15 residues. The DNA for the CDR3 is TGTGCCAGCAGCTTGAGGACAGCCGGGTACAATGAGCAGTTCTTC. Translating it yields CASSLRTAGYNEQFF. Supplemented by reference TRBV5-4 and TRBJ2-1, the full variable domain reads ETGVTQSPTHLIKTRGQQVTLRCSSQSGHNTVSWYQQALGQGPQFIFQYYREEENGRGNFPPRFSGLQFPNYSSELNVNALELDDSALYLCASSLRTAGYNEQFFGPGTRLTVL.

In this sample, this clonotype turned up many times. This chain uses TRBV6-5 with TRBJ1-1; D call uncertain. V dropped 2 bases and J dropped 5 bases, with 12 bases sitting between them. CDR1 and CDR2 (germline): MNHEY, SVGAGI. The length of the CDR3 is 14 residues. This chain's CDR3 is CASSYTKGRTEAFF. The CDR3, as DNA: TGTGCCAGCAGTTACACCAAGGGTAGGACTGAAGCTTTCTTT.

The chain couples TRBV7-2 to TRBJ2-7, with 16 bases aligning to TRBD2. CDR1 and CDR2 (germline): SGHTA, FQGNSA. J lost 5 bases, V lost 6 bases, and 4 bases had no gene match. This CDR3 contains 15 residues. The CDR3 DNA reads TGTGCCAGCAGACAGGGACTAGCGGGGGGGGACGAGCAGTACTTC. It translates to CASRQGLAGGDEQYF.

In this sample, this clonotype turned up a few times. This chain links TRBV28 with TRBJ1-1; 10 bases line up with TRBD1. In germline, CDR1 is MDHEN, CDR2 SYDVKM. The CDR3 totals 13 residues. J gave up 1 base and V 10 bases, and 3 bases lay outside the gene matches. CDR3 bases: TGTGCCACCAGGGACAGGGGGAACACTGAAGCTTTCTTT. Protein: CATRDRGNTEAFF.

This clonotype was picked up a small number of times. The chain employs TRBV20-1 and TRBJ2-7; 10 bases line up with TRBD1. The V gene end was trimmed by 5 bases and the J gene end by 4 bases; junction bases not matched to a gene: 5. CDR1 and CDR2 (germline): DFQATT, SNEGSKA (reference sequence). The CDR3 consists of 13 residues. CDR3 sequence (DNA): TGCAGTGCTGACCGACAGGGGGCTTACGAGCAGTACTTC. It encodes CSADRQGAYEQYF.

This clonotype has ten or more counts. This rearrangement joins TRBV5-1 to TRBJ2-3; D gene uncertain. The CDR3 runs to 15 residues. CDR1 and CDR2 from the germline V gene are SGHRS and YFSETQ. Between the trimmed V and J ends, which lost 0 bases and 5 bases, there was a span of 13 bases. The CDR3: CASSLEGLVRDTQYF. As DNA, the CDR3 is TGCGCCAGCAGCTTGGAGGGTCTCGTAAGAGATACGCAGTATTTT.

The genes are TRBV28 and TRBJ1-2; 9 bases line up with TRBD1. CDR1 is MDHEN and CDR2 is SYDVKM in the germline V gene. After removal of 5 bases from V and 8 bases from J, the junction contained 15 bases not matched to a gene. This CDR3 region has 16 residues. CDR3 coding DNA: TGTGCCAGCAGTCCCTCATCGACAGGGGGACACACCGGCTACACCTTC. Translating gives CASSPSSTGGHTGYTF.

Ten or more counts support this clonotype. The chain recombines TRBV28 with TRBJ2-1, with a tentative D call TRBD2 (5 bases). The V end was cut by 7 bases, the J end by 4 bases, with 14 bases between. The CDR3 runs to 14 residues. Germline V gene lookup returns CDR1 MDHEN and CDR2 SYDVKM. CDR3 DNA sequence: TGTGCCAGCACTCCCCCGGACTCTTACAATGAGCAGTTCTTC. It yields the protein CASTPPDSYNEQFF. Variable domain in full (rest from reference TRBV28 and TRBJ2-1): DVKVTQSSRYLVKRTGEKVFLECVQDMDHENMFWYRQDPGLGLRLIYFSYDVKMKEKGDIPEGYSVSREKKERFSLILESASTNQTSMYLCASTPPDSYNEQFFGPGTRLTVL.

This clonotype was picked up a small number of times. The chain carries TRBV12-3 or TRBV12-4 and TRBJ2-7; D gene uncertain. V dropped 3 bases and J dropped 3 bases, with 12 bases sitting between them. The CDR3 consists of 14 residues. The CDR3 coding sequence is TGTGCCAGCAGTTTCGTTAGCCCTCTCTACGAGCAGTACTTC. Encoded protein: CASSFVSPLYEQYF.

This clonotype was seen many times. CDR3 amino acids: CASSPSGLAGVEQYF. The CDR3 DNA reads TGTGCCAGCAGCCCCAGCGGACTAGCGGGGGTCGAGCAGTACTTC. The rearrangement joins TRBV7-3 to TRBJ2-7; 13 bases match TRBD2. V lost 5 bases and J lost 6; bases outside the gene matches: 7. This CDR3 contains 15 residues. From germline, CDR1 is SGHTA and CDR2 FQGTGA.

This CDR3 is CASSQDGGGSRDTGELFF. For the CDR3, the DNA is TGCGCCAGCAGCCAAGATGGTGGGGGCTCTCGAGACACCGGGGAGCTGTTTTTT. The J gene is TRBJ2-2, the V gene TRBV4-3; D may be TRBD1 (6 bases). V was cut by 0 bases and J by 3 bases, with 17 bases left in between. This CDR3 comprises 18 residues. The germline V gene has CDR1 LGHNA and CDR2 YSLEER.

Many counts were recorded for this clonotype. This chain links TRBV28 with TRBJ2-3, with D perhaps matching TRBD2 (5 bases). The V gene lost 2 bases and the J gene lost 0 bases, with 12 bases spanning the gap. The CDR3 has 16 amino acids. From germline, CDR1 is MDHEN and CDR2 SYDVKM. CDR3 loop: CASSLEGFKSTDTQYF. CDR3 DNA sequence: TGTGCCAGCAGTTTAGAGGGTTTTAAGAGCACAGATACGCAGTATTTT.

The chain has TRBV6-1 and TRBJ2-1; 7 positions agree with TRBD1. The CDR3 has 14 residues. The germline V gene has CDR1 MNHNS and CDR2 SASEGT. The ends lost 6 bases at V and 7 bases at J; junction bases unmatched: 9. The CDR3 DNA is TGTGCCAGCAGCCTCCGGGACAGCAGAAATGAGCAGTTCTTC. Amino acids: CASSLRDSRNEQFF.

J is TRBJ1-6 and V is TRBV6-5; no clear D. Trimming took off 0 bases at V and 7 bases at J, with 10 bases between the two ends. Germline V lookup: CDR1 MNHEY, CDR2 SVGAGI. The CDR3 covers 15 residues. CDR3 sequence reads: CASSYSIGPNSPLHF. Here the CDR3 DNA reads TGTGCCAGCAGTTACTCGATAGGTCCCAATTCACCCCTCCACTTT.

This clonotype has just a few counts. The chain recombines TRBV4-3 with TRBJ2-1; possibly TRBD1 or TRBD2 for D (5 bases each). CDR3 length: 16 amino acids. Trimming pared 5 bases from V and 2 bases from J, leaving 16 bases between. Germline loops: CDR1 LGHNA, CDR2 YSLEER. The CDR3 loop reads CASSYLTGTTYNEQFF. In nucleotides, the CDR3 is TGCGCCAGCAGCTATCTCACCGGGACGACCTACAATGAGCAGTTCTTC.

The chain couples TRBV27 to TRBJ2-5; D unresolved. This CDR3 has 16 amino acids. V lost 5 bases and J lost 1, with 17 bases in between. Germline-derived CDR1 and CDR2 are MNHEY and SMNVEV (reference sequence). CDR3 region: CASSHLPHGIQETQYF. Here the CDR3 DNA reads TGTGCCAGCAGTCACCTACCGCATGGGATCCAAGAGACCCAGTACTTC.

The chain couples TRBV7-8 to TRBJ2-3; D perhaps matches TRBD2 (6 bases). This CDR3 has 14 residues. Looked up from germline, CDR1 is SGHVS and CDR2 is FQNEAQ. With 8 bases removed from V and 2 bases from J, the gap between germline ends came to 14 bases. CDR3 sequence (DNA): TGTGCCAGCGACTCGGGGGAAGCCACAGATACGCAGTATTTT. Amino acid sequence: CASDSGEATDTQYF.

The table lists this clonotype with a few counts. The rearrangement links TRBV6-5 to TRBJ2-7; D is possibly TRBD1 or TRBD2 (5 bases each). V was cut by 4 bases and J by 1 base, with 17 bases left in between. Germline V CDR1 and CDR2: MNHEY, SVGAGI. The CDR3 totals 16 residues. The CDR3 reads CASSSPPGPPSYEQYF. The CDR3 region has the DNA TGTGCCAGCAGTTCGCCCCCGGGACCCCCGTCCTACGAGCAGTACTTC.

The genes are TRBV20-1 and TRBJ1-4, with a possible D match to TRBD1 (6 bases). This CDR3 is built from 13 residues. V dropped 2 bases and J dropped 7 bases, with 11 bases sitting between them. Germline CDR1 and CDR2: DFQATT and SNEGSKA (reference sequence). The CDR3 here is CSARSTGTEKLFF. CDR3 in DNA: TGCAGTGCTAGATCTACAGGGACTGAAAAACTGTTTTTT.